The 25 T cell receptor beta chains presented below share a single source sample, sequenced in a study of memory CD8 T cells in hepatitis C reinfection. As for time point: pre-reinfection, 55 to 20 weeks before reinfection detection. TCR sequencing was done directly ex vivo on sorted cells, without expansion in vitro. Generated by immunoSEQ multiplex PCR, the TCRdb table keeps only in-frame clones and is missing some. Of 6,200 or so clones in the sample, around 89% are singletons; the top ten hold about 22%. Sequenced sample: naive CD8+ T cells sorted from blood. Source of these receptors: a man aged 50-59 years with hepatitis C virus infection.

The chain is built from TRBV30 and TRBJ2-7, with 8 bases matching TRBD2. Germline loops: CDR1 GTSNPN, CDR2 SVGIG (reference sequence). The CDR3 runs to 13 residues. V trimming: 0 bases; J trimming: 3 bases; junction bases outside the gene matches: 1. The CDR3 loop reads CAWSVSGSYEQYF. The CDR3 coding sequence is TGTGCCTGGAGTGTAAGCGGGAGCTACGAGCAGTACTTC.

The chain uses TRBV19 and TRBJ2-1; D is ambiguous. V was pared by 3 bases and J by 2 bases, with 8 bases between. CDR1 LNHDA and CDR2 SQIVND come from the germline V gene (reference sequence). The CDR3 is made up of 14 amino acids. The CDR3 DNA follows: TGTGCCAGTAGTATGGCGGAGACCTACAATGAGCAGTTCTTC. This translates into CASSMAETYNEQFF. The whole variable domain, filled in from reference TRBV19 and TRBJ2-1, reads DGGITQSPKYLFRKEGQNVTLSCEQNLNHDAMYWYRQDPGQGLRLIYYSQIVNDFQKGDIAEGYSVSREKKESFPLTVTSAQKNPTAFYLCASSMAETYNEQFFGPGTRLTVL.

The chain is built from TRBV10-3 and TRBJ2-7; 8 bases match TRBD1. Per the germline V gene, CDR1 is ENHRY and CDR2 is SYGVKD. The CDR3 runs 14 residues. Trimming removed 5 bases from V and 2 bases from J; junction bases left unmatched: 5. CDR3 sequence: CAISSGTGPYEQYF. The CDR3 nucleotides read TGTGCCATCAGTTCCGGGACAGGCCCCTACGAGCAGTACTTC.

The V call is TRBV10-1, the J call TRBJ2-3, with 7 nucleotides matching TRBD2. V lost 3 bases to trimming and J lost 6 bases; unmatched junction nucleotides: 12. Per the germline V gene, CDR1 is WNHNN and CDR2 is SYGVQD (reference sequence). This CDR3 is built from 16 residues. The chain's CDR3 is CASSDPSSGHGDTQYF. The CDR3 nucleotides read TGCGCCAGCAGTGACCCCTCTAGCGGCCACGGTGATACGCAGTATTTT.

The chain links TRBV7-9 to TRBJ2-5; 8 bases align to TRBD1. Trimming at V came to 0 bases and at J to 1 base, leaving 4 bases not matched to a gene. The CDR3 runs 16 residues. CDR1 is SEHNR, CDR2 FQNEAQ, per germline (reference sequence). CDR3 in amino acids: CASSLAQGAIQETQYF. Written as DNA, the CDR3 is TGTGCCAGCAGCTTAGCCCAGGGGGCAATCCAAGAGACCCAGTACTTC. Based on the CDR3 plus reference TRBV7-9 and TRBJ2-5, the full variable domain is DTGVSQNPRHKITKRGQNVTFRCDPISEHNRLYWYRQTLGQGPEFLTYFQNEAQLEKSRLLSDRFSAERPKGSFSTLEIQRTEQGDSAMYLCASSLAQGAIQETQYFGPGTRLLVL.

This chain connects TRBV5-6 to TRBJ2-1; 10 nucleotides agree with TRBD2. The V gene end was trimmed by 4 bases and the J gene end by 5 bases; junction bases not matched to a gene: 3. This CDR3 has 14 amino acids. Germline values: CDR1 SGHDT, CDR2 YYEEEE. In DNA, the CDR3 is TGTGCCAGCAGCACCGGGACTAGCGACAATGAGCAGTTCTTC. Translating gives CASSTGTSDNEQFF.

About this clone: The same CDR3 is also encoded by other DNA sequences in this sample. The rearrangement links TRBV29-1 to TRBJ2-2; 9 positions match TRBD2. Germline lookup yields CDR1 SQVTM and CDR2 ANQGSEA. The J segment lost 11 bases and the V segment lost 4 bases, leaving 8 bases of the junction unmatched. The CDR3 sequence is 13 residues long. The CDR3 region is CSVAAGGPRELFF. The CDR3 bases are TGCAGCGTTGCTGCGGGAGGGCCCCGCGAGCTGTTTTTT.

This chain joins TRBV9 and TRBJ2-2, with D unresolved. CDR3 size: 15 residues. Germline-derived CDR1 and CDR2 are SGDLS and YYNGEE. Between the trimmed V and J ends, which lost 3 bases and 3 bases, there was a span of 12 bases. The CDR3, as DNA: TGTGCCAGCAGCGCCGGCCCTGAGGACACCGGGGAGCTGTTTTTT. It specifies CASSAGPEDTGELFF.

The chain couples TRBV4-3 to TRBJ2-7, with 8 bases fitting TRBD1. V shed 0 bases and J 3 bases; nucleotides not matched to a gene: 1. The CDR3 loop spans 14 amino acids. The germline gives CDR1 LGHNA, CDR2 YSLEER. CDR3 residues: CASSQDRGLYEQYF. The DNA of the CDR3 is TGCGCCAGCAGCCAAGACAGGGGGCTCTACGAGCAGTACTTC.

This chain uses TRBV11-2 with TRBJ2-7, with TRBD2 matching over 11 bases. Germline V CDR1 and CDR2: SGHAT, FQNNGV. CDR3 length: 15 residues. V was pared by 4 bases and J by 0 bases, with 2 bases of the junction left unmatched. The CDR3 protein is CASSYGTSGSYEQYF. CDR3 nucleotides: TGTGCCAGCAGCTACGGGACTAGCGGCTCCTACGAGCAGTACTTC.

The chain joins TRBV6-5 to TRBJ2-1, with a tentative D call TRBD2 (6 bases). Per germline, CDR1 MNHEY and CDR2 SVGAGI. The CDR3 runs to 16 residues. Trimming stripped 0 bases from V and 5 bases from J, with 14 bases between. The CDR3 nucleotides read TGTGCCAGCAGTTACTCGATCGGGGGTGAACACAATGAGCAGTTCTTC. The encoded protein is CASSYSIGGEHNEQFF.

CDR3 DNA: TGTGCCAGCAGAACCCGTAGCGGGGTGGTCTACGAGCAGTACTTC. Its translation is CASRTRSGVVYEQYF. The chain has TRBV27 and TRBJ2-7; 8 nucleotides line up with TRBD2. V dropped 6 bases and J dropped 3; count of bases not matched to a gene: 10. The germline V gene encodes CDR1 MNHEY and CDR2 SMNVEV (reference sequence). The CDR3 totals 15 residues.

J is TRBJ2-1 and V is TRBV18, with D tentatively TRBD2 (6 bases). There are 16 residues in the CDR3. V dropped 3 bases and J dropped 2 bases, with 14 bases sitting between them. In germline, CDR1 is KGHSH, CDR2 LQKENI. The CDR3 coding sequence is TGTGCCAGCTCACCTGTCCCTAGCGAAGCCTACAATGAGCAGTTCTTC. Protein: CASSPVPSEAYNEQFF.

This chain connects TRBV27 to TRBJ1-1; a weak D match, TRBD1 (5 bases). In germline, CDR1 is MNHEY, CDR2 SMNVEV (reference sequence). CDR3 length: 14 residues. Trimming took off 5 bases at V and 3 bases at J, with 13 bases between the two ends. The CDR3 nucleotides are TGTGCCAGCAGTGTCGGCGGGGCCGACACTGAAGCTTTCTTT. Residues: CASSVGGADTEAFF.

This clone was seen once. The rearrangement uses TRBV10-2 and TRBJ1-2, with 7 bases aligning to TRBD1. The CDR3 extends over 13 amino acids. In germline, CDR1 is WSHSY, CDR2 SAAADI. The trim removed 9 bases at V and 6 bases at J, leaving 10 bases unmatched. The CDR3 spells CASTTGTGDGYTF. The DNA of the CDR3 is TGCGCCAGTACGACAGGGACTGGGGATGGCTACACCTTC.

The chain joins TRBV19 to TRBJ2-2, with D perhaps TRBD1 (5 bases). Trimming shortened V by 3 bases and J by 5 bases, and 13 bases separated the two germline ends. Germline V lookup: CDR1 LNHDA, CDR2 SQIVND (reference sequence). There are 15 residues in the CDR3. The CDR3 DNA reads TGTGCCAGTAGTATCAGGCAGGGCTGGACCGGGGAGCTGTTTTTT. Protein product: CASSIRQGWTGELFF.

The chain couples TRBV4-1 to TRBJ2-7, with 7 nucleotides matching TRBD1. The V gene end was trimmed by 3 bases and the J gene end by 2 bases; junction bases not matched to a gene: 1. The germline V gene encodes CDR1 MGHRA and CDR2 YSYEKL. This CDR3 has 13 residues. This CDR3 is CASSHQGAYEQYF. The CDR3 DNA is TGCGCCAGCAGCCATCAGGGGGCCTACGAGCAGTACTTC.

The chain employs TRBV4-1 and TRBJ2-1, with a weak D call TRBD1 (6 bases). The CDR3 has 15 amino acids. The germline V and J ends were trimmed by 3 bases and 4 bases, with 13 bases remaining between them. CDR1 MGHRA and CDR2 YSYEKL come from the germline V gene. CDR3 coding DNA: TGCGCCAGCAGCCAGTTCAGGGGTATGTACAATGAGCAGTTCTTC. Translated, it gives CASSQFRGMYNEQFF.

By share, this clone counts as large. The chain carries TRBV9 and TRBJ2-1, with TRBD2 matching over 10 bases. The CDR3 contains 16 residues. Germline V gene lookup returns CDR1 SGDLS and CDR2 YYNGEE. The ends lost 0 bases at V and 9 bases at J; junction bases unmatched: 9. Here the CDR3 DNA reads TGTGCCAGCAGCGTAGGTGGTAGCGGGAGGTTCAGTGAGCAGTTCTTC. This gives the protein CASSVGGSGRFSEQFF.

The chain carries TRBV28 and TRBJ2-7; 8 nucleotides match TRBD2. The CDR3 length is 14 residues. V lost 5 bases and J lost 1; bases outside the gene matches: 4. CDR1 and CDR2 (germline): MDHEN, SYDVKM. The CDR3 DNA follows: TGTGCCAGCAGTGGGACTAGGGGATCCTACGAGCAGTACTTC. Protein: CASSGTRGSYEQYF.

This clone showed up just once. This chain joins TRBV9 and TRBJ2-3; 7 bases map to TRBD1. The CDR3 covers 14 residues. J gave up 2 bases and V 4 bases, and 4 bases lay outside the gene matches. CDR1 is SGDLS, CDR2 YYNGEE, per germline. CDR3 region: CASSSTGATDTQYF. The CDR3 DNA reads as TGTGCCAGCAGCAGTACAGGGGCCACAGATACGCAGTATTTT.

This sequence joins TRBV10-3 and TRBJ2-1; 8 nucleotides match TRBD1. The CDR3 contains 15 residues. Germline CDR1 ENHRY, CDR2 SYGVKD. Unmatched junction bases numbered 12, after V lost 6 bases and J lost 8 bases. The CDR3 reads CAISAGTGPLDEQFF. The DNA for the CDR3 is TGTGCCATCAGCGCCGGGACAGGACCCTTGGATGAGCAGTTCTTC.

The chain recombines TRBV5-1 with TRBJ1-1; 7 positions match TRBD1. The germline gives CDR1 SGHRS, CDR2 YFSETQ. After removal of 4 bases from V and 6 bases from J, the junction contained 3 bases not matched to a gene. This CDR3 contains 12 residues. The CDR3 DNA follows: TGCGCCAGCAGCGGGGGACAGCCTGAAGCTTTCTTT. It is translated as CASSGGQPEAFF.

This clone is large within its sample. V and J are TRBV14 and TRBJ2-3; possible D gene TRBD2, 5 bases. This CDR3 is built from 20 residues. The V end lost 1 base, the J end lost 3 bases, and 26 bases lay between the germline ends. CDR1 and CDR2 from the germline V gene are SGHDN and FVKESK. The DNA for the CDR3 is TGTGCCAGCAGCCAAGGTTACGAGCTCGGTTCGAGGAGGATTACAGATACGCAGTATTTT. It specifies CASSQGYELGSRRITDTQYF. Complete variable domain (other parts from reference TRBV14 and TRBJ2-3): EAGVTQFPSHSVIEKGQTVTLRCDPISGHDNLYWYRRVMGKEIKFLLHFVKESKQDESGMPNNRFLAERTGGTYSTLKVQPAELEDSGVYFCASSQGYELGSRRITDTQYFGPGTRLTVL.

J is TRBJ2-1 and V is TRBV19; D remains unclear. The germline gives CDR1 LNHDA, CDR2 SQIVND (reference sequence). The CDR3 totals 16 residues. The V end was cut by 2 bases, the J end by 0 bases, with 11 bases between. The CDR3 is CASSILPGSSYNEQFF. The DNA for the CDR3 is TGTGCCAGTAGTATACTTCCAGGTAGCTCCTACAATGAGCAGTTCTTC. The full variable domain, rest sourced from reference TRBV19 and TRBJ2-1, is DGGITQSPKYLFRKEGQNVTLSCEQNLNHDAMYWYRQDPGQGLRLIYYSQIVNDFQKGDIAEGYSVSREKKESFPLTVTSAQKNPTAFYLCASSILPGSSYNEQFFGPGTRLTVL.